These T cell receptor beta chains were read from a single sample in a study of OX40 agonist ivuxolimab in advanced cancers. The method was immunoSEQ multiplex PCR; TCRdb's version includes in-frame clones alone and lacks a portion of them. This table has 70,000 to 90,000 clones, 85% to 90% appearing once. The sequencing here drew on CD4+ or CD8+ T cells sorted from blood, taken in a trial of the OX40 agonist ivuxolimab. The receptors come from an adult with an advanced solid tumor such as melanoma, head and neck, liver or kidney cancer. CDR3s include the opening cysteine and the closing phenylalanine or tryptophan. D genes are given only for firm matches. Expanded clones are given a class, and other clones once, few, many or no size at all.

size	V	J	D	DNA	CDR3
NA	TRBV5-1	TRBJ2-7	NA	TGCGCCAGCAGCTTGGGAAGTGGCGCGGGCCTCTCCTACGAGCAGTACTTC	CASSLGSGAGLSYEQYF
NA	TRBV18	TRBJ2-7	NA	TGTGCCAGCTCACCCTCCGGGACGGTCTACGAGCAGTACTTC	CASSPSGTVYEQYF
NA	TRBV18	TRBJ1-2	NA	TGTGCCAGCTCACCGGGATCGGGCTACACCTTC	CASSPGSGYTF
NA	TRBV29-1	TRBJ1-2	TRBD1	TGCAGCGTTGAAGATGGGACAGGGGATTTTCGTGGCTACACCTTC	CSVEDGTGDFRGYTF
NA	TRBV7-9	TRBJ1-5	NA	TGTGCCAGCAGTTTAGGGGTGGGAGGTCAGCCCCAGCATTTT	CASSLGVGGQPQHF
NA	TRBV11-2	TRBJ2-3	TRBD1	TGTGCCAGCAGCTTAGTAGGGGGCAGCACAGATACGCAGTATTTT	CASSLVGGSTDTQYF
NA	TRBV4-1	TRBJ2-5	NA	TGCGCCAGCAGCCAAGTCCCGAGTTCTTGGGAGACCCAGTACTTC	CASSQVPSSWETQYF
NA	TRBV4-1	TRBJ1-4	NA	TGCGCCAGCAGCCATAGGACGGAAAATGAAAAACTGTTTTTT	CASSHRTENEKLFF
NA	TRBV28	TRBJ1-1	NA	TGTGCCAGCATTCGAGCCAACCGGGCTGAAGCTTTCTTT	CASIRANRAEAFF
NA	TRBV2	TRBJ2-3	NA	TGTGCCAGCACTCCACCCGGGGTCAGCACAGATACGCAGTATTTT	CASTPPGVSTDTQYF
NA	TRBV6-6	TRBJ1-5	NA	TGTGCCAGCAGTTACCTACAGGCTACTAGCAATCAGCCCCAGCATTTT	CASSYLQATSNQPQHF
few	TRBV5-6	TRBJ2-3	NA	TGTGCCAGCAGCTTGGTGCGAGGGGCGGATACGCAGTATTTT	CASSLVRGADTQYF
NA	TRBV2	TRBJ2-7	NA	TGTGCCAGCAGCGCTACAGGGTTTGAGCAGTACTTC	CASSATGFEQYF
NA	TRBV29-1	TRBJ1-1	NA	TGCAGCGTTGCAGTGTGGGCTTCGACTGAAGCTTTCTTT	CSVAVWASTEAFF